The next 21 T cell receptor beta chains were all read from a single sample in a study of CD8+ T cells in alopecia areata. Alopecia areata patients provided lesional scalp punch biopsies and peripheral blood. Following RNA extraction, reverse transcription yielded cDNA that acted as the sequencing template. Some clones are missing from TCRdb's copy, which holds only in-frame ones; the method was immunoSEQ multiplex PCR. The sample carries 9,000 to 15,000 clones, about 59% recorded once. The sequenced sample consisted of skin. Receptor source: a human donor with alopecia areata.

The V call is TRBV4-3, the J call TRBJ2-1; no clear D. In germline, CDR1 is LGHNA, CDR2 YSLEER. The CDR3 length is 14 residues. V was pared by 6 bases and J by 4 bases, with 13 bases between. The CDR3 is CASSPSATYNEQFF. The CDR3 DNA is TGCGCCAGCAGTCCATCAGCGACTTACAATGAGCAGTTCTTC.

J is TRBJ1-5 and V is TRBV4-2; 9 positions agree with TRBD1. The CDR3 consists of 17 residues. Losses at the gene ends were 1 base for V and 0 bases for J; bases not matched to a gene: 4. Germline V lookup: CDR1 LGHNA, CDR2 YNFKEQ. CDR3 sequence: CASSQGEQGASNQPQHF. The CDR3 DNA is TGTGCCAGCAGCCAAGGGGAACAGGGGGCTAGCAATCAGCCCCAGCATTTT.

This clone was counted once. The rearrangement uses TRBV6-5 and TRBJ1-4, with 7 bases identical to TRBD1. CDR1 is MNHEY, CDR2 SVGAGI, per germline. The junction had 3 bases not matched to a gene; V was cut back by 4 bases and J by 4 bases. The CDR3 has 14 residues. The CDR3 coding sequence is TGTGCCAGCAGTTCGGGACAGATTAATGAAAAACTGTTTTTT. It encodes CASSSGQINEKLFF.

The rearrangement uses TRBV7-9 and TRBJ1-4, with D hard to call. Germline V CDR1 and CDR2: SEHNR, FQNEAQ (reference sequence). V was trimmed by 5 bases and J by 6 bases, leaving 13 bases between them. CDR3 length: 14 residues. The CDR3 is CASSRRGVDEKLFF. CDR3 bases: TGTGCCAGCAGCCGTCGGGGAGTGGATGAAAAACTGTTTTTT. The complete variable domain, with remaining parts taken from reference TRBV7-9 and TRBJ1-4, reads DTGVSQNPRHKITKRGQNVTFRCDPISEHNRLYWYRQTLGQGPEFLTYFQNEAQLEKSRLLSDRFSAERPKGSFSTLEIQRTEQGDSAMYLCASSRRGVDEKLFFGSGTQLSVL.

This clone was counted between two and nine times. The V and J genes are TRBV30 and TRBJ1-2, with 9 nucleotides matching TRBD1. This CDR3 has 15 amino acids. With 4 bases clipped from V and 0 bases from J, the junction kept 6 bases outside the gene matches. Germline CDR1 reads GTSNPN; CDR2 reads SVGIG (reference sequence). The CDR3 sequence: CAWTPRDRANYGYTF. The CDR3 nucleotides read TGTGCCTGGACCCCTCGGGACAGGGCTAACTATGGCTACACCTTC.

This rearrangement joins TRBV28 to TRBJ1-1, with 7 bases that match TRBD1. The CDR3 is 15 amino acids. The germline V gene has CDR1 MDHEN and CDR2 SYDVKM. After removal of 5 bases from V and 3 bases from J, the junction contained 9 bases not matched to a gene. The CDR3 sequence: CASSGGDSGDTEAFF. In nucleotides, the CDR3 is TGTGCCAGCAGTGGGGGGGACAGTGGTGACACTGAAGCTTTCTTT.

Only a few counts were recorded for this clone. The V and J genes are TRBV7-9 and TRBJ2-1; 8 bases are shared with TRBD1. CDR1 is SEHNR, CDR2 FQNEAQ, per germline (reference sequence). This CDR3 is built from 14 residues. Trimming at V came to 7 bases and at J to 4 bases, leaving 6 bases not matched to a gene. CDR3 amino acids: CASTSTGGYNEQFF. CDR3 DNA sequence: TGTGCCAGCACCTCAACAGGGGGATACAATGAGCAGTTCTTC.

J is TRBJ2-2 and V is TRBV6-6, with D perhaps TRBD1 or TRBD2 (5 bases each). The CDR3 has 14 amino acids. Trimming took 6 bases from V and 4 from J, leaving 12 bases between them. In germline, CDR1 is MNHNY, CDR2 SVGAGI (reference sequence). CDR3 in amino acids: CASRRGDGTGELFF. For the CDR3, the DNA is TGTGCCAGCAGGAGAGGGGACGGCACCGGGGAGCTGTTTTTT.

The V and J genes are TRBV28 and TRBJ1-2, with D tentatively TRBD1 (5 bases). CDR3 length: 14 amino acids. With 5 bases removed from V and 0 bases from J, the gap between germline ends came to 10 bases. Germline loops: CDR1 MDHEN, CDR2 SYDVKM. The CDR3 nucleotides are TGTGCCAGCAGTGCAGGGAACTCTAACTATGGCTACACCTTC. Translated: CASSAGNSNYGYTF.

This chain uses TRBV15 with TRBJ2-7; 10 bases map to TRBD1. Germline values: CDR1 LNHNV, CDR2 YYDKDF (reference sequence). Trimming at V came to 3 bases and at J to 2 bases, leaving 4 bases not matched to a gene. The CDR3 length is 15 residues. CDR3 amino acids: CATSRAGTGAYEQYF. CDR3 coding DNA: TGTGCCACCAGCAGGGCCGGGACAGGGGCCTACGAGCAGTACTTC.

This chain joins TRBV29-1 and TRBJ2-7; D remains unclear. Between the trimmed V and J ends, which lost 0 bases and 0 bases, there was a span of 9 bases. The germline CDR1 and CDR2 sequences are SQVTM and ANQGSEA. The CDR3 totals 14 residues. CDR3 protein: CSVEDRPFSYEQYF. The CDR3 DNA is TGCAGCGTTGAAGATCGACCGTTCTCCTACGAGCAGTACTTC.

The V call is TRBV6-1, the J call TRBJ2-7, with D uncertain. The CDR3 is made up of 12 amino acids. From germline, CDR1 is MNHNS and CDR2 SASEGT. V dropped 4 bases and J dropped 4 bases, with 8 bases sitting between them. For the CDR3, the DNA is TGTGCCAGCAGTGGGCAAGGGTACGAGCAGTACTTC. It translates to CASSGQGYEQYF.

The J gene is TRBJ2-3, the V gene TRBV18; D is unresolved. The V end was cut by 4 bases, the J end by 0 bases, with 8 bases between. The length of the CDR3 is 14 residues. CDR1 KGHSH and CDR2 LQKENI come from the germline V gene. This CDR3 is CASSQTTSTDTQYF. The CDR3 coding sequence is TGTGCCAGCTCACAGACGACTAGCACAGATACGCAGTATTTT.

To note about this clone: Other DNA sequences of this sample code for an identical CDR3. The chain combines TRBV27 with TRBJ1-4; no definite D call. CDR1 and CDR2 (germline): MNHEY, SMNVEV (reference sequence). V lost 2 bases, J lost 7 bases, and 2 bases lay in between. The CDR3 has 11 amino acids. The CDR3 DNA reads as TGTGCCAGCAGTTTAGGTGAAAAACTGTTTTTT. Translated: CASSLGEKLFF.

This clone appeared a few times. V usage is TRBV4-2 and J usage is TRBJ2-3; D not resolved. The CDR3 contains 14 residues. Trimming took 0 bases from V and 1 from J, leaving 5 bases between them. Germline V gene sequence: CDR1 LGHNA, CDR2 YNFKEQ. Here the CDR3 DNA reads TGTGCCAGCAGCCAAGAATGGGGCACAGATACGCAGTATTTT. Translating it yields CASSQEWGTDTQYF.

The chain combines TRBV28 with TRBJ1-1; 8 bases match TRBD1. Germline V gene sequence: CDR1 MDHEN, CDR2 SYDVKM. The CDR3 loop spans 13 amino acids. V shed 6 bases and J 5 bases; nucleotides not matched to a gene: 5. DNA of the CDR3: TGTGCCAGCAGCCCCAGGGGGCGGACTGAAGCTTTCTTT. Its protein product is CASSPRGRTEAFF.

This chain connects TRBV7-9 to TRBJ1-5; D not resolved. Trimming stripped 1 base from V and 3 bases from J, with 1 base between. Germline V gene data show CDR1 as SEHNR and CDR2 as FQNEAQ (reference sequence). The CDR3 totals 12 residues. The CDR3 nucleotides read TGTGCCAGCAGCTTAGACAATCAGCCCCAGCATTTT. It codes for CASSLDNQPQHF.

The V call is TRBV4-2, the J call TRBJ2-3; D unclear. The CDR3 covers 16 residues. Trimming took off 0 bases at V and 0 bases at J, with 10 bases between the two ends. Per the germline V gene, CDR1 is LGHNA and CDR2 is YNFKEQ. The CDR3 coding sequence is TGTGCCAGCAGCCAAGAACTGAGTGCTAGCACAGATACGCAGTATTTT. Residues: CASSQELSASTDTQYF.

This chain's CDR3 is CAWSGGRGNTIYF. The CDR3 nucleotides are TGTGCCTGGAGTGGCGGCAGGGGAAACACCATATATTTT. The chain has TRBV30 and TRBJ1-3, with unresolved D. The CDR3 runs 13 residues. V lost 1 base to trimming and J lost 4 bases, with 8 bases between them. Germline-derived CDR1 and CDR2 are GTSNPN and SVGIG (reference sequence).

The V gene is TRBV2, the J gene TRBJ2-1; D gene unclear. The V end lost 0 bases, the J end lost 1 base, and 4 bases lay between the germline ends. Germline V lookup: CDR1 SNHLY, CDR2 FYNNEI. The CDR3 totals 14 residues. This CDR3 is CASSEASSYNEQFF. In DNA, the CDR3 is TGTGCCAGCAGTGAAGCCAGTTCCTACAATGAGCAGTTCTTC.

The V gene is TRBV29-1, the J gene TRBJ2-5; D is possibly TRBD2 (5 bases). CDR1 is SQVTM, CDR2 ANQGSEA, per germline. The V end was cut by 4 bases, the J end by 4 bases, with 19 bases between. The CDR3 runs to 15 residues. The CDR3 sequence: CSVAPGAGMRETQYF. CDR3 DNA: TGCAGCGTTGCTCCGGGCGCCGGGATGCGAGAGACCCAGTACTTC. The full variable domain, its missing parts supplied by reference TRBV29-1 and TRBJ2-5, is SAVISQKPSRDICQRGTSLTIQCQVDSQVTMMFWYRQQPGQSLTLIATANQGSEATYESGFVIDKFPISRPNLTFSTLTVSNMSPEDSSIYLCSVAPGAGMRETQYFGPGTRLLVL.